Sequencing of this TCR beta chain was carried out in a study of CD8+CD57+ T cells in acquired aplastic anemia. For CDR3 and TCR beta VDJ profiling, genomic DNA was the template used. MiXCR, applied by TCRdb to the reads, yields one record per CDR3 protein. The sample contains about 470,000 distinct CDR3 sequences, around 32% of which appear only once. There are many counts of this clonotype. The sequenced patients had an expansion of CD8+CD57+ cells seen by flow cytometry. V lost 3 bases and J 2 bases, leaving 14 bases between the germline ends. CDR3 length: 16 amino acids. Germline CDR1 and CDR2: SGHAT and FQNNGV.

The V and J genes are TRBV11-2 and TRBJ1-5; D remains ambiguous. Sequencing input: sorted CD4+, CD8+, or CD8+CD57+ T cells (not recorded which) from PBMCs. This TCR was sampled from a human donor with aplastic anemia. CDR3 sequence reads: CASSLRRELGNQPQHF. Written as DNA, the CDR3 is TGTGCCAGCAGCTTGCGACGGGAGTTGGGCAATCAGCCCCAGCATTTT.